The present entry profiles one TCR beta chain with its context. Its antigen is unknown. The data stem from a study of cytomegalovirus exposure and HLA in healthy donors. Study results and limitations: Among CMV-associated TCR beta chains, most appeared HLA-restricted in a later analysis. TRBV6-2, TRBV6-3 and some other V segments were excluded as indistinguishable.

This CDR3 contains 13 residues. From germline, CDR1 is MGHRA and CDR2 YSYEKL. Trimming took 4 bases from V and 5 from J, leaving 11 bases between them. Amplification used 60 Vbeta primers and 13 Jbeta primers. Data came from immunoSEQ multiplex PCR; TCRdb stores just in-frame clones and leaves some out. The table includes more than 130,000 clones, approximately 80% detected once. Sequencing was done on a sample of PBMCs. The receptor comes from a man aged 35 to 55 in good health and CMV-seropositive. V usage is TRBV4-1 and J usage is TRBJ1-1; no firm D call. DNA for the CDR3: TGCGCCAGCAGCCTTCTCCCGGGGACTGAAGCTTTCTTT. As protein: CASSLLPGTEAFF.